Listed below are T cell receptor delta chains from one sample, sequenced in a study of gamma-delta T cells after stem cell transplantation. TCRdb re-called clones from the RT-PCR reads via CATT. The repertoire has over a thousand delta-chain clones, less than 3% of them found once; the top ten carry about 40%. The sequencing sample was made of gamma-delta T cells. The receptor set was obtained from a human donor. It is not recorded whose cells these are; they may come from a transplant donor. CDR3s include the opening cysteine and the closing phenylalanine or tryptophan. The D gene is left open where the match is weak. Only part of the rows carry a size: once, few, many, or a class if the clone is expanded.

V	size	J	D	DNA	CDR3
TRDV2	.	TRDJ1	TRDD3	TGTGCCTGTGACACACTGGTACTGGGGGACCTCGATAAACTCATCTTT	CACDTLVLGDLDKLIF
TRAV29/DV5	medium-sized	TRDJ1	.	TGTGCAGCAACCTTTCTACGACTACGGGTATACCATGATAGAGAGGGCACCGATAAACTCATCTTT	CAATFLRLRVYHDREGTDKLIF
TRDV1	medium-sized	TRDJ1	.	TGTGCTCTTGGGGAACCTTTGTGGGACACCGATAAACTCATCTTT	CALGEPLWDTDKLIF
TRDV1	medium-sized	TRDJ1	.	TGTGCTCTTGGGGAACCTTCCTTACAAAGGGCCGATAAACTCATCTTT	CALGEPSLQRADKLIF
TRDV1	medium-sized	TRDJ1	TRDD3	TGTGCTCTTGGGGAACTAAGTCCCACCTTCCTACTCCTGGTACTGGGGGATACGATTAACACCGATAAACTCATCTTT	CALGELSPTFLLLVLGDTINTDKLIF
TRDV1	medium-sized	TRDJ2	.	TGTGCTCTTGGGGAACCTCACTTCCCTGATCGGGGAGAGTCTTTGACAGCACAACTCTTCTTT	CALGEPHFPDRGESLTAQLFF
TRAV38-2/DV8	medium-sized	TRDJ1	TRDD3	TGTGCTTATAGGAGCCTCTCCATTCCTTCCCAACCCACACTCCAACTGGGGGATACCTTCGAGCCGTACACCGATAAACTCATCTTT	CAYRSLSIPSQPTLQLGDTFEPYTDKLIF
TRDV1	few	TRDJ1	.	TGTGCTCTTGGGGAAATCCCGCCTGTGGACTACGGGGTCACCGATAAACTCATCTTT	CALGEIPPVDYGVTDKLIF
TRAV29/DV5	large	TRDJ1	TRDD3	TGTGCAGCAAGGATCACGGCGTGGTGGGGGATACGTAGAGCATACACCGATAAACTCATCTTT	CAARITAWWGIRRAYTDKLIF
TRDV1	.	TRDJ1	.	TGTGCTCTTGGGGAACCCCCCCGGAGATTGCCCTACACCGATAAACTCATCTTT	CALGEPPRRLPYTDKLIF
TRDV2	few	TRDJ1	.	TGTGCCTGTGACACGTGGGCCCCCGACGGGGGGACCGACCCGTACACCGATAAACTCATCTTT	CACDTWAPDGGTDPYTDKLIF
TRDV2	.	TRDJ1	TRDD3	TGTGCCTGTGACACCCCCTTTTCACTGGGGGATACGATATCCTCATTGGACACCGATAAACTCATCTTT	CACDTPFSLGDTISSLDTDKLIF
TRDV1	medium-sized	TRDJ1	.	TGTGCTCTTGGGGAACTGACTTACCCTCCGGGTTCACTCATCTTT	CALGELTYPPGSLIF
TRDV1	large	TRDJ1	TRDD3	TGTGCTCTTGGGGAACCAGCCTTCCCCCGTACTGGGGGTCCTCTTTTCACCGATAAACTCATCTTT	CALGEPAFPRTGGPLFTDKLIF
TRDV1	large	TRDJ1	TRDD3	TGTGCTCTTGGGGAACTACCCTACTCTGGGGGATATTCCGATAAACTCATCTTT	CALGELPYSGGYSDKLIF
TRDV2	large	TRDJ1	TRDD3	TGTGCCTGTGACCTTATCACTGGGGGAGACAACACCGATAAACTCATCTTT	CACDLITGGDNTDKLIF
TRDV1	.	TRDJ1	TRDD3	TGTGCTCTTGGGGACCTCCATACGGGGTACTGGGGGACCAGCGATAAACTCATCTTT	CALGDLHTGYWGTSDKLIF
TRDV3	medium-sized	TRDJ1	TRDD3	TGTGCCTTTTGGGCCTTCCCCGTACTGGGGGCCACGTACACCGATAAACTCATCTTT	CAFWAFPVLGATYTDKLIF
TRDV3	large	TRDJ1	TRDD3	TGTGCCTCCGCCGAGATACTGGGGGATATAGTTCCGTACACCGATAAACTCATCTTT	CASAEILGDIVPYTDKLIF